A single sample gave rise to the 6 T cell receptor beta chains below, sequenced in a study of cytomegalovirus exposure and HLA in healthy donors. The PCR ran on 60 Vbeta and 13 Jbeta primers. Some clones are missing from TCRdb's copy, which holds only in-frame ones; the method was immunoSEQ multiplex PCR. The sample lists some 160,000 clones, around 73% seen once, with around 2.4% in the top ten. Sequencing used PBMCs. The receptor source for this set is a man aged 55-75 years in good health and CMV-seronegative.

V and J are TRBV27 and TRBJ2-7, with 8 bases lining up with TRBD1. Germline loops: CDR1 MNHEY, CDR2 SMNVEV (reference sequence). This CDR3 has 14 amino acids. J lost 6 bases, V lost 4 bases, and 8 bases had no gene match. In DNA, the CDR3 is TGTGCCAGCAGTTCTGCGACAGGGGTTGGCGAGCAGTACTTC. Translation gives CASSSATGVGEQYF.

This clone has a single count. The chain is built from TRBV7-3 and TRBJ2-1; D gene uncertain. This CDR3 contains 16 residues. The V end lost 0 bases, the J end lost 6 bases, and 15 bases lay between the germline ends. CDR1 and CDR2 (germline): SGHTA, FQGTGA. CDR3 loop: CASSLTRSRPRNEQFF. The CDR3 nucleotides read TGTGCCAGCAGCTTAACGAGGTCCAGACCTCGCAATGAGCAGTTCTTC.

This clone was observed a few times. The chain uses TRBV10-1 and TRBJ1-5; D is ambiguous. In germline, CDR1 is WNHNN, CDR2 SYGVQD (reference sequence). Deletions cut 3 bases from V and 5 bases from J, with 8 bases between. The CDR3 contains 13 residues. CDR3 amino acids: CASSEGRDQPQHF. CDR3 DNA: TGCGCCAGCAGTGAAGGCCGGGATCAGCCCCAGCATTTT.

This rearrangement joins TRBV6-4 to TRBJ1-6, with 8 bases lining up with TRBD1. V was clipped by 5 bases and J by 10 bases; unmatched bases: 13. Germline V gives CDR1 MRHNA, CDR2 SNTAGT. The CDR3 sequence is 16 residues long. CDR3 nucleotides: TGTGCCAGCAGTCAAACGAGGACAGGGAGAGGATCACCCCTCCACTTT. Translated: CASSQTRTGRGSPLHF.

V usage is TRBV7-2 and J usage is TRBJ1-1; D unclear. Germline CDR1 and CDR2: SGHTA and FQGNSA. The germline V and J ends were trimmed by 5 bases and 4 bases, with 14 bases remaining between them. CDR3 length: 14 amino acids. For the CDR3, the DNA is TGTGCCAGCAGCCTCAGACGGGAAGGCACTGAAGCTTTCTTT. Encoded protein: CASSLRREGTEAFF.

V and J are TRBV6-1 and TRBJ2-7; 8 bases align to TRBD1. Germline lookup yields CDR1 MNHNS and CDR2 SASEGT. The V and J ends lost 5 bases and 3 bases, in that order; junction bases with no gene match: 3. CDR3 size: 13 residues. CDR3 nucleotide sequence: TGTGCCAGCAGTTCAGACAGGGGCTACGAGCAGTACTTC. This encodes CASSSDRGYEQYF.